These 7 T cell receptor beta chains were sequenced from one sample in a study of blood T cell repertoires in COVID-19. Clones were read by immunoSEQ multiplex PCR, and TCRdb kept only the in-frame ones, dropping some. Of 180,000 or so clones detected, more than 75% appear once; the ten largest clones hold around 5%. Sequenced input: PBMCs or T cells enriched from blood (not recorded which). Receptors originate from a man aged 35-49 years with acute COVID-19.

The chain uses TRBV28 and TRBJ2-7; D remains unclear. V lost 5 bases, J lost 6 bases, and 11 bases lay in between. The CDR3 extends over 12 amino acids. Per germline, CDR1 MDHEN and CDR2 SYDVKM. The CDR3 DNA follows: TGTGCCAGCAGTCCCGATACTCGCGAGCAGTACTTC. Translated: CASSPDTREQYF. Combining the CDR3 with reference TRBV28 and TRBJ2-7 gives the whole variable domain DVKVTQSSRYLVKRTGEKVFLECVQDMDHENMFWYRQDPGLGLRLIYFSYDVKMKEKGDIPEGYSVSREKKERFSLILESASTNQTSMYLCASSPDTREQYFGPGTRLTVT.

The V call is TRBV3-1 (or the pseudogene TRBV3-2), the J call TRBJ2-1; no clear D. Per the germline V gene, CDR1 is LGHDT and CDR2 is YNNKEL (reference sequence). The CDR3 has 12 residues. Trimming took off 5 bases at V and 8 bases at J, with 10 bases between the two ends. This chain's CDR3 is CASSDLGDEQFF. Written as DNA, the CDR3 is TGTGCCAGCAGCGATCTCGGAGATGAGCAGTTCTTC.

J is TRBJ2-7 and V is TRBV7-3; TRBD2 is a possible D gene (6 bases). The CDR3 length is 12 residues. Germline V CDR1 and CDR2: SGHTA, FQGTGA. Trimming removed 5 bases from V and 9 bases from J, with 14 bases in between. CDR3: CASSPPAEGQYF. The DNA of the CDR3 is TGTGCCAGCAGCCCGCCTGCGGAGGGGCAGTACTTC.

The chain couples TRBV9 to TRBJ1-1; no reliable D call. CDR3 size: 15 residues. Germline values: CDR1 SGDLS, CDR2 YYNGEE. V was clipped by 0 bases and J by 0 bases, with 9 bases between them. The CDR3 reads CASSVDGRVNTEAFF. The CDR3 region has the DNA TGTGCCAGCAGCGTAGACGGGCGGGTGAACACTGAAGCTTTCTTT.

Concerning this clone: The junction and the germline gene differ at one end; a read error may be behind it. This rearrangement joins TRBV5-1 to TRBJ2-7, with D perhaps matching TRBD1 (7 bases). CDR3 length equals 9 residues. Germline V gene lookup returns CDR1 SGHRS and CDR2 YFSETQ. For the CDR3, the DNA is TGCGCCAGCGGAGGGGGCGGGTGCTTC. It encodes CASGGGGCF.

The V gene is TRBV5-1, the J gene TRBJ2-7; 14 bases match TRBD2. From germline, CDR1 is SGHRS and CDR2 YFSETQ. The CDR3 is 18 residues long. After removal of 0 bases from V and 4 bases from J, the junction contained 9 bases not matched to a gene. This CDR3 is CASSLASRTSGRSYEQYF. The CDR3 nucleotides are TGCGCCAGCAGCTTGGCCTCTAGGACTAGCGGGAGGTCATACGAGCAGTACTTC.

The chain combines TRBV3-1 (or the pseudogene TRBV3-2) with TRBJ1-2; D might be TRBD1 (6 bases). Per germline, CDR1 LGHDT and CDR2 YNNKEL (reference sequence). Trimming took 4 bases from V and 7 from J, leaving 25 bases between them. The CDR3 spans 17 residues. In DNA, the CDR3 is TGTGCCAGCAGCCCTAATGGACAGCTCTTGGGTCGATTTGGCTACACCTTC. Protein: CASSPNGQLLGRFGYTF.